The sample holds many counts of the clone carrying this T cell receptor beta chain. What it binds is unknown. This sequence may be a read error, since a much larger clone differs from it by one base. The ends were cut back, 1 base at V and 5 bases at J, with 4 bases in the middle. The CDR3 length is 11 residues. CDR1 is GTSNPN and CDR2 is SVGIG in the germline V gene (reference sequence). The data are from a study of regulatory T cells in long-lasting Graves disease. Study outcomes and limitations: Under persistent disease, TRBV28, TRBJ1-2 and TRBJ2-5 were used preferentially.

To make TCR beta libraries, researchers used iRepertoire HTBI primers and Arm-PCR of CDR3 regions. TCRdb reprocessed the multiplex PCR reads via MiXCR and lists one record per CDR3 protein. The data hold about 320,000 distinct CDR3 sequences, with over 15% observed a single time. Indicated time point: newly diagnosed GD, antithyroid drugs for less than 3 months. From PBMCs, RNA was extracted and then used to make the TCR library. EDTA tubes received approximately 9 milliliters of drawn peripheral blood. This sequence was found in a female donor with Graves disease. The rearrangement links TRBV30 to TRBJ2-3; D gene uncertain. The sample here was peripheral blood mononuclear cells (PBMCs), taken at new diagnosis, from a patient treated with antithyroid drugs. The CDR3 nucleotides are TGTGCCTGGAGTGAAATAGATACGCAGTATTTT. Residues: CAWSEIDTQYF.